These 14 T cell receptor beta chains share one sample of origin, sequenced in a study of Ad26.COV2.S vaccination and SARS-CoV-2 variants. Produced via immunoSEQ multiplex PCR; TCRdb's table is partial and in-frame only. The sample lists more than 300,000 clones; 86% were seen once. Treatment meaning: some 20 received Ad26.COV2.S at low or high dose, single or two shots; about 5 received placebo; per-sample allocation not given. Sampling took place 63 days after the first vaccine or placebo injection. The source was peripheral blood, collected in a trial of Ad26.COV2.S vaccine versus placebo. These receptors originate from a person aged 18-60 years who received the Ad26.COV2.S COVID-19 vaccine or a placebo.

In regard to this clone: This specimen includes other DNA sequences encoding the same CDR3. This chain connects TRBV15 to TRBJ1-6; no clear D. V was shortened by 3 bases and J by 7 bases, with 4 bases between the two germline ends. Germline loops: CDR1 LNHNV, CDR2 YYDKDF (reference sequence). This CDR3 is 12 amino acids long. CDR3: CATSRENSPLHF. The CDR3 DNA reads as TGTGCCACCAGCAGGGAGAATTCACCCCTCCACTTT.

The rearrangement links TRBV7-6 to TRBJ2-7; 9 nucleotides line up with TRBD1. The CDR3 consists of 16 residues. Germline loops: CDR1 SGHVS, CDR2 FNYEAQ. Trimming took 5 bases from V and 4 from J; bases not matched to a gene: 12. CDR3 region: CASSPDPTGGEYEQYF. The CDR3 nucleotides read TGTGCCAGCAGCCCGGACCCGACAGGGGGGGAATACGAGCAGTACTTC.

CDR3 nucleotides: TGTGCCAGCAGTGAAGGGCCCTTTGCGAGCACTGAAGCTTTCTTT. It specifies CASSEGPFASTEAFF. The gene calls are TRBV6-1 and TRBJ1-1; D is uncertain. The V end was cut by 1 base, the J end by 4 bases, with 13 bases between. CDR3 size: 15 residues. CDR1 and CDR2 from the germline V gene are MNHNS and SASEGT.

The chain joins TRBV25-1 to TRBJ1-4; TRBD1 matches 7 bases. V lost 1 base to trimming and J lost 8 bases; unmatched junction nucleotides: 7. Germline assignment: CDR1 MGHDK and CDR2 SYGVNS. CDR3 length equals 15 residues. This chain's CDR3 is CASSEFRTGGEKLFF. CDR3 DNA: TGTGCCAGCAGTGAATTTCGGACAGGCGGGGAAAAACTGTTTTTT.

This chain joins TRBV16 and TRBJ1-1; D gene unclear. The V end lost 0 bases, the J end lost 0 bases, and 8 bases lay between the germline ends. Germline V gene data show CDR1 as KGHSY and CDR2 as FQNENV. The CDR3 runs 15 residues. The CDR3 DNA sequence: TGTGCCAGCAGCCAATCTAGAACCGTGAACACTGAAGCTTTCTTT. Amino acids: CASSQSRTVNTEAFF.

In this sample, this clone turned up a few times. V and J are TRBV6-5 and TRBJ2-7; 7 positions agree with TRBD1. The ends lost 6 bases at V and 3 bases at J; junction bases unmatched: 8. This CDR3 is built from 14 residues. CDR1 is MNHEY and CDR2 is SVGAGI in the germline V gene. CDR3 DNA sequence: TGTGCCAGCAGCTATAACAGGGGAAACTACGAGCAGTACTTC. This gives the protein CASSYNRGNYEQYF.

This chain joins TRBV5-4 and TRBJ2-1; 13 nucleotides match TRBD2. Germline loops: CDR1 SGHNT, CDR2 YYREEE (reference sequence). The CDR3 spans 17 residues. The trim removed 4 bases at V and 6 bases at J, leaving 10 bases unmatched. CDR3 nucleotide sequence: TGTGCCAGCAGCGGCGGGACTAGCGGGAAGATAGGCAATGAGCAGTTCTTC. Translated: CASSGGTSGKIGNEQFF.

Turning to this clone: The same CDR3 is also encoded by other DNA sequences in this sample. The CDR3 sequence: CASSLVETQYF. The CDR3, as DNA: TGTGCCAGCAGCCTGGTCGAGACCCAGTACTTC. This chain links TRBV11-2 with TRBJ2-5; D ambiguous. Trimming took 5 bases from V and 5 from J, leaving 6 bases between them. CDR3 length equals 11 residues. CDR1 and CDR2 (germline): SGHAT, FQNNGV. The entire variable domain, with the rest obtained from reference TRBV11-2 and TRBJ2-5, is as follows: EAGVAQSPRYKIIEKRQSVAFWCNPISGHATLYWYQQILGQGPKLLIQFQNNGVVDDSQLPKDRFSAERLKGVDSTLKIQPAKLEDSAVYLCASSLVETQYFGPGTRLLVL.

The rearrangement uses TRBV4-2 and TRBJ2-3; 11 bases are shared with TRBD1. Per the germline V gene, CDR1 is LGHNA and CDR2 is YNFKEQ. The CDR3 spans 17 residues. V lost 3 bases and J lost 3; bases outside the gene matches: 8. The CDR3 sequence: CASSQVGQGAETDTQYF. CDR3 coding DNA: TGTGCCAGCAGCCAGGTCGGACAGGGGGCAGAGACAGATACGCAGTATTTT.

In its sample, this clone was seen once. The chain joins TRBV6-5 to TRBJ1-3; TRBD1 is a possible D gene (5 bases). V was cut by 10 bases and J by 5 bases, with 15 bases left in between. This CDR3 has 13 residues. Germline-derived CDR1 and CDR2 are MNHEY and SVGAGI. CDR3 amino acids: CATSRDGRNTIYF. CDR3 DNA: TGTGCCACCTCTCGGGACGGACGAAACACCATATATTTT.

The chain uses TRBV9 and TRBJ1-4, with D perhaps TRBD1 (6 bases). The CDR3 is 13 residues long. V lost 1 base to trimming and J lost 6 bases, with 7 bases between them. Germline V gene sequence: CDR1 SGDLS, CDR2 YYNGEE. The CDR3 region is CASSVKGDEKLFF. CDR3 DNA sequence: TGTGCCAGCAGCGTAAAGGGGGATGAAAAACTGTTTTTT.

The V gene is TRBV5-1, the J gene TRBJ2-7; D is undetermined. Per the germline V gene, CDR1 is SGHRS and CDR2 is YFSETQ. Trimming removed 0 bases at V and 7 bases at J, with 8 bases between. The CDR3 spans 12 residues. CDR3 residues: CASSLEAREQYF. CDR3 in DNA: TGCGCCAGCAGCTTGGAGGCACGGGAGCAGTACTTC.

This chain links TRBV6-1 with TRBJ2-3, with TRBD2 matching 16 bases. The CDR3 consists of 19 residues. Germline CDR1 and CDR2: MNHNS and SASEGT. The V segment lost 4 bases and the J segment 6 bases; nucleotides outside the gene matches: 13. The CDR3 loop is CASSAPGLAGGIVTDTQYF. CDR3 nucleotides: TGTGCCAGCAGTGCACCGGGACTAGCGGGGGGGATAGTAACCGATACGCAGTATTTT.

This clone has only one observation. V usage is TRBV28 and J usage is TRBJ2-2; 10 bases match TRBD2. The germline V gene has CDR1 MDHEN and CDR2 SYDVKM. The CDR3 spans 16 residues. Trimming at V came to 5 bases and at J to 4 bases, leaving 7 bases not matched to a gene. CDR3 sequence: CASSPWTSGVTGELFF. DNA of the CDR3: TGTGCCAGCAGTCCCTGGACTAGCGGAGTCACCGGGGAGCTGTTTTTT. The full variable domain, its missing parts supplied by reference TRBV28 and TRBJ2-2, is DVKVTQSSRYLVKRTGEKVFLECVQDMDHENMFWYRQDPGLGLRLIYFSYDVKMKEKGDIPEGYSVSREKKERFSLILESASTNQTSMYLCASSPWTSGVTGELFFGEGSRLTVL.